This TCR beta chain was observed in a study of OX40 agonist ivuxolimab in advanced cancers. Whole-study results and caveats: Relative to CD4+ cells, CD8+ T cells on average had more expanded clones. Some nonresponders likewise displayed low normalized T-cell clonal expansion.

Profiling relied on immunoSEQ multiplex PCR, and the TCRdb table lists in-frame clones only, not all of them. This sample has 65,000 to 70,000 clones, with 77% found just once. This CDR3 spans 15 amino acids. Per the germline V gene, CDR1 is MNHEY and CDR2 is SVGAGI. V was clipped by 7 bases and J by 3 bases, with 15 bases between them. This clone has more than one count but fewer than ten. Its antigen is not known. The sequencing used CD4+ or CD8+ T cells sorted from blood, collected in a trial of the OX40 agonist ivuxolimab. This sequence originates from an adult with an advanced solid tumor such as melanoma, head and neck, liver or kidney cancer. The chain links TRBV6-5 to TRBJ2-2; a possible D gene is TRBD2 (5 bases). For the CDR3, the DNA is TGTGCCAGCACCCCCTCGGTGCGGGACACCGGGGAGCTGTTTTTT. Protein sequence: CASTPSVRDTGELFF.